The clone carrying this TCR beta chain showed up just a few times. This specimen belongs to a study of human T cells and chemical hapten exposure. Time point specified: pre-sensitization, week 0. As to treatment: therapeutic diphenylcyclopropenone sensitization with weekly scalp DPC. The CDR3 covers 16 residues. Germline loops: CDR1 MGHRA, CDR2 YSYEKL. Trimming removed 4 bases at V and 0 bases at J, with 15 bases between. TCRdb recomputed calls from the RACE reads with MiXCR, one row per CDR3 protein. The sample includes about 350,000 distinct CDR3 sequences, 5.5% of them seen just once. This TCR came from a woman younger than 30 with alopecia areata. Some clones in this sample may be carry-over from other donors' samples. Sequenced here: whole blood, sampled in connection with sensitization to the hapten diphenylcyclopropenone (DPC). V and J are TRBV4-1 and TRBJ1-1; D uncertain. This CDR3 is CASSPIGGPLNTEAFF. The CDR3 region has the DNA TGCGCCAGCAGCCCTATCGGAGGGCCCCTGAACACTGAAGCTTTCTTT.